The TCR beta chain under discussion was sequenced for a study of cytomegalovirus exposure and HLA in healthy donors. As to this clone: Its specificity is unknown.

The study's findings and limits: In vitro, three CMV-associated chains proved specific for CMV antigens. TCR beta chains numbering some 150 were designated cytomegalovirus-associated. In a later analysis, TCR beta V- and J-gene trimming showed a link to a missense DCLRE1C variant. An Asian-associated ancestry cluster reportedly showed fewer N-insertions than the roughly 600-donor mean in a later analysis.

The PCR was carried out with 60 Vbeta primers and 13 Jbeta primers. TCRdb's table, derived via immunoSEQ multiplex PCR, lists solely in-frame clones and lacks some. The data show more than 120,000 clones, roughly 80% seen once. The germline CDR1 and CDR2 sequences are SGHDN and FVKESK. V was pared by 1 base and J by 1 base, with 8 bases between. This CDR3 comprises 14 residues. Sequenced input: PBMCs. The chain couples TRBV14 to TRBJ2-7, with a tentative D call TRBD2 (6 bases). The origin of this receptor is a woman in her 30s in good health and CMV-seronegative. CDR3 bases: TGTGCCAGCAGCCAAGGGGGGACTTCCTACGAGCAGTACTTC. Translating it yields CASSQGGTSYEQYF.